This paragraph reports one T cell receptor (beta chain). Its antigen is unknown. These data originate in a study of cytomegalovirus exposure and HLA in healthy donors. Study results and caveats: Testing in vitro showed three CMV-associated chains specific for CMV antigens. The analysis excluded some indistinguishable V segments, including TRBV6-2 and TRBV6-3. CMV serostatus was the sole immune exposure information available.

Primers: 60 Vbeta forward and 13 Jbeta reverse. Clones were read by immunoSEQ multiplex PCR, and TCRdb kept only the in-frame ones, dropping some. Here the sample spans approximately 82,000 clones, roughly 9.1% being singletons. The CDR3 runs to 14 residues. Trimming took off 5 bases at V and 3 bases at J, with 13 bases between the two ends. The germline V gene has CDR1 MDHEN and CDR2 SYDVKM. The specimen sequenced was PBMCs. The J gene is TRBJ1-1, the V gene TRBV28, with a weak D call TRBD1 (5 bases). The source is a man in his 60s in good health and CMV-seropositive. The CDR3 nucleotides read TGTGCCAGCAGTCGCAGGGTACTGGACACTGAAGCTTTCTTT. Its translation is CASSRRVLDTEAFF.